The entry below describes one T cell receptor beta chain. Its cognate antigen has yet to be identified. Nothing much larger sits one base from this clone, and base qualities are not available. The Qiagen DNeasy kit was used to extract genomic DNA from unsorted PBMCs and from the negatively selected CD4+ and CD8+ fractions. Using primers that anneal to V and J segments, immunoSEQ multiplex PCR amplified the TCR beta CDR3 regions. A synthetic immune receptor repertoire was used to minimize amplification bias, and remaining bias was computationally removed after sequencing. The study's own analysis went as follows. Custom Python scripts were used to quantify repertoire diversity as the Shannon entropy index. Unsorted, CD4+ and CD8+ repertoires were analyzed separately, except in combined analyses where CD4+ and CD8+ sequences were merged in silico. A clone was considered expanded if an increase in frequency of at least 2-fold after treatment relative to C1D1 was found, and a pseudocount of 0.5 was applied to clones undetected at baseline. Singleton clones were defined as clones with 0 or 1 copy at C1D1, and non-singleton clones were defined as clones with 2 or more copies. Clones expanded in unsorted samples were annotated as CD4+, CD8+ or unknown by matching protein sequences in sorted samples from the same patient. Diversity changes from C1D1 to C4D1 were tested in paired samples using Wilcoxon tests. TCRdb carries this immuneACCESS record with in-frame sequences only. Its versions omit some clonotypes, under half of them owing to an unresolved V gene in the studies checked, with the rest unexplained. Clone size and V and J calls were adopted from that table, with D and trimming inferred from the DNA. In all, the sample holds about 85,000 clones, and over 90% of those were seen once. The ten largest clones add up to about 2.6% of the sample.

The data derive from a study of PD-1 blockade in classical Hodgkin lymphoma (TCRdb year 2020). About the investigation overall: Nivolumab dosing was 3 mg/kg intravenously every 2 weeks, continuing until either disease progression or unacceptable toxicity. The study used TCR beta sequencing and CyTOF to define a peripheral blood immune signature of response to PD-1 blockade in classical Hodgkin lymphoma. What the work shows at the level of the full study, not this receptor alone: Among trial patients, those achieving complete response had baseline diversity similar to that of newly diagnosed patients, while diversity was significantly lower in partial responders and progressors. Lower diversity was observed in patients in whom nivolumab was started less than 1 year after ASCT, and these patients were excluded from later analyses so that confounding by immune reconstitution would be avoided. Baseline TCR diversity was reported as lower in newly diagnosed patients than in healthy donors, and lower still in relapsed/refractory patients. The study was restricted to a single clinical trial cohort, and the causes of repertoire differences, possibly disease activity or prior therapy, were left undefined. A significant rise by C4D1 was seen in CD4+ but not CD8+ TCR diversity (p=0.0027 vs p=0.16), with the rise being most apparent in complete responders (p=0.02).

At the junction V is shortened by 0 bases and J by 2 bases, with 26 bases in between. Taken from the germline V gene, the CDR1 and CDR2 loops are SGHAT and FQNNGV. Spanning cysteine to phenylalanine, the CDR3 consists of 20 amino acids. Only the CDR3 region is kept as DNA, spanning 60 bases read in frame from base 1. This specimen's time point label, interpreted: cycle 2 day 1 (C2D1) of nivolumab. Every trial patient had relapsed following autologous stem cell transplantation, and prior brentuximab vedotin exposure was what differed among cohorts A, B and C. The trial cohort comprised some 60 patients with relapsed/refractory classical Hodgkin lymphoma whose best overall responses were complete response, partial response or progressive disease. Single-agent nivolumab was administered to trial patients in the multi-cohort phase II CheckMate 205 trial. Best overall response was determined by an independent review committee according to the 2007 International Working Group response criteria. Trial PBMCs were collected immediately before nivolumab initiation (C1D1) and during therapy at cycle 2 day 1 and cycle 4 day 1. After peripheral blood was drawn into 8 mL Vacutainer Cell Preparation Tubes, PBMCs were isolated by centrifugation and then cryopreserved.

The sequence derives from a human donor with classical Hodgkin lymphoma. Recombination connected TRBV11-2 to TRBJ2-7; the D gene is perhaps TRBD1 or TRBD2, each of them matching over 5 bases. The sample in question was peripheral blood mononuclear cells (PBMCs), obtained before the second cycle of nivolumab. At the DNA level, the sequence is TGTGCCAGCAGCTTAGATTGGTCCAACGTCAACTACAGGAGGACCTACGAGCAGTACTTC. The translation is CASSLDWSNVNYRRTYEQYF.